This entry describes one T cell receptor beta chain. The antigen is unknown. Measured with immunoSEQ multiplex PCR; TCRdb has only the in-frame clones, and not every one. Here the sample spans around 60,000 clones, around 90% being singletons. Trimming left V 5 bases short and J 7 bases short, with 9 bases between. Germline V gene sequence: CDR1 SGHTA, CDR2 FQGTGA. CDR3 length equals 13 residues. This record belongs to a study of T cell responses to AZD1222 COVID-19 vaccine. General study findings and limits: Donors were largely white British and mainly female; clonal diversity was possibly underestimated.

V is TRBV7-3 and J is TRBJ1-6, with D uncertain. The sample was peripheral blood, taken 28 days after the second dose of the MenACWY control vaccine. The TCR was taken from an adult who received the MenACWY meningococcal vaccine as a control. CDR3 amino acids: CASSRDENSPLHF. The CDR3 bases are TGTGCCAGCAGCCGTGACGAAAATTCACCCCTCCACTTT.